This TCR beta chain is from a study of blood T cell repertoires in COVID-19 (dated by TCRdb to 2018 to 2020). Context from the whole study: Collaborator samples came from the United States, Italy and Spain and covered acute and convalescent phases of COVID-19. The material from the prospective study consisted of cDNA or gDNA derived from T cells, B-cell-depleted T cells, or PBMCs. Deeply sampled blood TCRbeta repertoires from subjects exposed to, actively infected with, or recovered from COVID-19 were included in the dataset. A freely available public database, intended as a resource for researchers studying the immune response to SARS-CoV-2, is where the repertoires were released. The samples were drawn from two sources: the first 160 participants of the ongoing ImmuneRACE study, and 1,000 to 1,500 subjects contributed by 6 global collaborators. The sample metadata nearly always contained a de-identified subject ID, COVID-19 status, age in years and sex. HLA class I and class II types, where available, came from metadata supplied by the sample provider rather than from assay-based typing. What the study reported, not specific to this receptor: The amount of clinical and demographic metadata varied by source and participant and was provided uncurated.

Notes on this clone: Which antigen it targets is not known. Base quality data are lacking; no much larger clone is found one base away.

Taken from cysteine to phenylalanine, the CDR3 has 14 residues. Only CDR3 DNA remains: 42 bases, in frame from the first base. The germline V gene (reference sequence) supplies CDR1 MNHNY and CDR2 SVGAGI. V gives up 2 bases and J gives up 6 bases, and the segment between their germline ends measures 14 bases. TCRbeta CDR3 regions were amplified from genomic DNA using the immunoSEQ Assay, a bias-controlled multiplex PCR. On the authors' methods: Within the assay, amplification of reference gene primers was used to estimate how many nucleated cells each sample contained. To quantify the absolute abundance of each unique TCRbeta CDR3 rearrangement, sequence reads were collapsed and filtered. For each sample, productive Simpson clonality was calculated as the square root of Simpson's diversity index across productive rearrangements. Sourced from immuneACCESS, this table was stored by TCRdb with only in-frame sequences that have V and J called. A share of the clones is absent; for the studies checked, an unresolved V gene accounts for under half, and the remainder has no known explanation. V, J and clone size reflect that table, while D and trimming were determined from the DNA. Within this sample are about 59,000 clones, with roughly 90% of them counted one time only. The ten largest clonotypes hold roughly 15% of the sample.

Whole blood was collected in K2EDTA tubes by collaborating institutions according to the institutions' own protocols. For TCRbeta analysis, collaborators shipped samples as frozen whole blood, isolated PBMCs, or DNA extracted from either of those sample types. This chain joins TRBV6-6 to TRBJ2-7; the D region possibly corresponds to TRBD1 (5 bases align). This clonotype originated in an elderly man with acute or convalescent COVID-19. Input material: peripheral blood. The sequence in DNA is TGTGCCAGCAGTTACCAGGGTATGTCAATCGAGCAGTACTTC. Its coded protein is CASSYQGMSIEQYF.